This T cell receptor beta chain was recorded in a study of CD8+CD57+ T cells in acquired aplastic anemia. This clonotype was counted many times. Germline V gene sequence: CDR1 MNHEY, CDR2 SVGEGT. Deletions cut 6 bases from V and 3 bases from J, with 12 bases between. The CDR3 spans 13 residues. Patients who underwent sequencing had shown CD8+CD57+ cell expansion by flow cytometry. Genomic DNA acted as the template from which TCR beta VDJ combination and CDR3 sequence profiling were carried out. MiXCR, applied by TCRdb to the reads, yields one record per CDR3 protein. In the table there are 150,000 to 170,000 distinct CDR3 sequences, roughly 49% of which are singletons.

The sample comprised sorted CD4+, CD8+, or CD8+CD57+ T cells (not recorded which) from PBMCs. This chain links TRBV6-2 or TRBV6-3 with TRBJ2-7; no clear D gene. This sequence was found in a human donor with aplastic anemia. The CDR3 spells CASRFSPNYEQYF. The CDR3 nucleotides read TGTGCCAGCAGATTTTCCCCAAACTACGAGCAGTACTTC.